A selection of T cell receptor beta chains follows, all from one sample in a study of blood T cell repertoires in COVID-19. Sequenced by immunoSEQ multiplex PCR; TCRdb stores in-frame clones only, minus some. In the table there are roughly 110,000 clones, 90% to 95% of which are singletons. The specimen was peripheral blood. The receptors originated from a woman in her twenties or thirties with acute or convalescent COVID-19. Both conserved end residues are part of each CDR3. A D gene is named only where the DNA matches it firmly. Not every row has a clone size; where given, it reads once, few, many or a size class.

v_gene,j_gene,d_gene,abundance,CDR3aa,CDR3nt
TRBV7-2,TRBJ2-3,-,-,CASSRGSADTQYF,TGTGCCAGCTCAAGGGGATCCGCAGATACGCAGTATTTT
TRBV3-1/TRBV3-2,TRBJ2-1,TRBD2,-,CASSQIRLAEYNEQFF,TGTGCCAGCAGCCAAATTCGACTAGCGGAATACAATGAGCAGTTCTTC
TRBV18,TRBJ2-1,TRBD1,-,CASSPSGQGPNEQFF,TGTGCCAGCTCACCCTCGGGACAGGGGCCCAATGAGCAGTTCTTC
TRBV19,TRBJ2-6,-,-,CASTILGTFGSGANVLTF,TGTGCCAGTACCATCCTCGGGACTTTTGGCTCTGGGGCCAACGTCCTGACTTTC
TRBV9,TRBJ2-5,-,-,CASSIGEDGLEQYF,TGTGCCAGCAGCATAGGGGAGGATGGGCTGGAGCAGTACTTC
TRBV28,TRBJ2-5,TRBD1,-,CASSPMSGQGPQETQYF,TGTGCCAGCAGTCCAATGAGTGGACAGGGGCCCCAGGAGACCCAGTACTTC
TRBV27,TRBJ1-1,-,-,CASSLSRNTEAFF,TGTGCCAGCAGTTTAAGTAGGAACACTGAAGCTTTCTTT
TRBV29-1,TRBJ1-2,-,-,CSVGDNNYGYTF,TGCAGCGTAGGGGACAATAACTATGGCTACACCTTC
TRBV30,TRBJ1-2,-,-,CAWSTRSYGYTF,TGTGCCTGGAGTACTAGGTCCTATGGCTACACCTTC
TRBV4-1,TRBJ1-5,-,-,CASSQETFLSNQPQHF,TGCGCCAGCAGCCAAGAAACTTTTCTGAGCAATCAGCCCCAGCATTTT
TRBV7-9,TRBJ2-2,-,-,CASSSYTANTGELFF,TGTGCCAGCAGTTCTTACACCGCGAACACCGGGGAGCTGTTTTTT
TRBV11-3,TRBJ2-4,-,once,CASSRIPRGGLNIQYF,TGTGCCAGCAGCAGAATTCCCCGGGGAGGTTTGAACATTCAGTACTTC
TRBV11-3,TRBJ2-1,-,-,CASSLGTEILNEQFF,TGTGCCAGCAGCTTAGGGACAGAAATATTAAATGAGCAGTTCTTC
TRBV28,TRBJ2-5,-,-,CASSLYAGVQETQYF,TGTGCCAGCAGTTTATATGCAGGGGTACAAGAGACCCAGTACTTC
TRBV5-4,TRBJ2-2,TRBD2,-,CASSYGLAVSGELFF,TGTGCCAGCAGCTACGGACTAGCGGTGTCTGGGGAGCTGTTTTTT
TRBV9,TRBJ2-1,TRBD2,-,CASSVWDYEHEQFF,TGTGCCAGCAGCGTATGGGACTATGAACATGAGCAGTTCTTC
TRBV12-3/TRBV12-4,TRBJ1-2,-,-,CASSFAGEGGYTF,TGTGCCAGCAGTTTCGCAGGGGAGGGAGGCTACACCTTC
TRBV7-2,TRBJ2-7,-,-,CASSLAPGTYEQYF,TGTGCCAGCAGCTTAGCTCCGGGGACCTACGAGCAGTACTTC
TRBV6-1,TRBJ2-5,-,-,CASSEGEALSAAETQYF,TGTGCCAGCAGTGAAGGAGAGGCACTCAGCGCCGCGGAGACCCAGTACTTC
TRBV4-1,TRBJ2-1,-,-,CASSHALAREQFF,TGCGCCAGCAGCCATGCTCTAGCGAGGGAGCAGTTCTTC
TRBV5-1,TRBJ2-5,TRBD2,-,CASSSRSGGETQYF,TGCGCCAGCAGTTCCCGGTCGGGAGGAGAGACCCAGTACTTC
TRBV11-2,TRBJ2-5,TRBD2,-,CASSQGLAGGGETQYF,TGTGCCAGCAGCCAGGGACTAGCGGGTGGGGGGGAGACCCAGTACTTC
TRBV30,TRBJ2-1,-,-,CASSFPGTGAQFF,TGTGCTTCAAGTTTCCCAGGAACCGGCGCGCAGTTCTTC
TRBV9,TRBJ2-5,-,-,CASSTDTETQYF,TGTGCCAGCAGCACCGACACTGAGACCCAGTACTTC
TRBV24-1,TRBJ1-2,-,-,CATSDPKTGYGYTF,TGTGCCACCAGTGACCCGAAGACGGGCTATGGCTACACCTTC
TRBV9,TRBJ2-1,-,-,CASSVVGTEQFF,TGTGCCAGCAGCGTAGTTGGGACAGAGCAGTTCTTC
TRBV19,TRBJ1-1,-,once,CASSIGVYTEAFF,TGTGCCAGTAGTATCGGGGTTTACACTGAAGCTTTCTTT
TRBV27,TRBJ2-7,-,-,CASSFSQGYEQYF,TGTGCCAGCAGTTTCTCTCAGGGCTACGAGCAGTACTTC
TRBV27,TRBJ1-5,TRBD1,-,CASSPRDRGQPQHF,TGTGCCAGCAGTCCCAGGGACAGAGGTCAGCCCCAGCATTTT
TRBV11-2,TRBJ2-2,-,-,CASSPPGDTGELFF,TGTGCCAGCAGCCCGCCCGGGGACACCGGGGAGCTGTTTTTT
TRBV15,TRBJ2-5,-,-,CATSRENRGGTQYF,TGTGCCACCAGCAGAGAAAACAGGGGAGGGACCCAGTACTTC
TRBV5-6,TRBJ2-5,-,-,CASTIGPTETQYF,TGTGCCAGCACTATTGGTCCAACGGAGACCCAGTACTTC
TRBV15,TRBJ1-1,-,-,CATSREGVTEAFF,TGTGCCACCAGCAGAGAAGGAGTCACTGAAGCTTTCTTT
TRBV27,TRBJ2-4,TRBD2,-,CASSGWREGVKNIQYF,TGTGCCAGCAGCGGGTGGCGGGAGGGGGTCAAAAACATTCAGTACTTC
TRBV6-5,TRBJ2-3,TRBD2,-,CASSRGTSSTDTQYF,TGTGCCAGCTCACGGGGGACTAGCAGCACAGATACGCAGTATTTT
TRBV10-3,TRBJ2-7,TRBD2,-,CAISGTSGRAFSYEQYF,TGTGCCATCAGTGGGACTAGCGGGAGGGCGTTCTCCTACGAGCAGTACTTC
TRBV5-1,TRBJ1-3,-,-,CASSLGTVSGNTIYF,TGCGCCAGCAGCTTGGGGACTGTATCTGGAAACACCATATATTTT
TRBV6-2/TRBV6-3,TRBJ2-3,-,-,CASSYSGGPGSDTQYF,TGTGCCAGCAGTTACTCGGGGGGGCCTGGATCAGATACGCAGTATTTT
TRBV9,TRBJ2-5,-,-,CASSPHVGEQETQYF,TGTGCCAGCAGCCCGCACGTCGGGGAACAAGAGACCCAGTACTTC
TRBV25-1,TRBJ1-1,-,-,CASKDSSTEAFF,TGTGCCAGCAAAGACAGTTCCACTGAAGCTTTCTTT
TRBV3-1/TRBV3-2,TRBJ1-2,TRBD1,-,CASSQGQGAGYGYTF,TGTGCCAGCAGCCAAGGACAGGGGGCAGGCTATGGCTACACCTTC
TRBV6-5,TRBJ1-4,TRBD1,-,CASSYRGGNEKLFF,TGTGCCAGCAGCTACAGGGGAGGAAATGAAAAACTGTTTTTT
TRBV24-1,TRBJ2-2,TRBD1,-,CATSDTGQGITGELFF,TGTGCCACCAGTGATACGGGACAGGGGATCACCGGGGAGCTGTTTTTT
TRBV19,TRBJ2-3,TRBD2,-,CASSIGVAGPTDTQYF,TGTGCCAGTAGTATAGGGGTAGCGGGGCCCACAGATACGCAGTATTTT
TRBV5-6,TRBJ2-1,-,-,CASTPRPRTVNNEQFF,TGTGCCAGCACCCCGAGGCCCCGGACAGTCAACAATGAGCAGTTCTTC
TRBV25-1,TRBJ2-7,-,few,CATGKLGYEQYF,TGTGCCACAGGGAAGTTAGGTTACGAGCAGTACTTC
TRBV5-8,TRBJ1-5,-,-,CASSLHRNNQPQHF,TGTGCCAGCAGCTTGCACAGAAACAATCAGCCCCAGCATTTT
TRBV5-8,TRBJ1-5,-,-,CASSSLGGGNQPQHF,TGTGCCAGCAGCTCCCTTGGAGGGGGCAATCAGCCCCAGCATTTT
TRBV3-1/TRBV3-2,TRBJ1-4,-,-,CASSSRAGNRGRKLFF,TGTGCCAGCAGCTCCCGGGCGGGCAATCGCGGGAGGAAACTGTTTTTT
TRBV6-5,TRBJ2-1,TRBD2,once,CASSFRTSGVSLQFF,TGTGCCAGCAGTTTCAGGACTAGCGGGGTTTCATTGCAGTTCTTC
TRBV30,TRBJ1-2,TRBD1,-,CACTGTVAGGYTF,TGTGCCTGCACCGGGACAGTGGCTGGGGGCTACACCTTC